Listed below are T cell receptor beta chains from one sample, sequenced in a study of blood T cell repertoires in COVID-19. Using immunoSEQ multiplex PCR, the repertoire was profiled, and TCRdb retains in-frame clones only, with some absent. The repertoire includes about 400,000 clones, more than 85% of them detected once, and 3% sits in the top ten. Input material: peripheral blood. These receptor sequences come from a human donor in a cohort sampled during active COVID-19. The CDR3 runs from the conserved cysteine through the conserved F or W. D genes are given only for firm matches. Expanded clones get a size class; other rows say once, few or many, or leave the size out.

v_gene	j_gene	d_gene	abundance	CDR3nt	CDR3aa
TRBV5-1	TRBJ2-5	TRBD2	.	TGCGCCAGCAGCTTGGACAGCGGGGGAGCACAAGAGACCCAGTACTTC	CASSLDSGGAQETQYF
TRBV7-8	TRBJ1-3	.	.	TGTGCCAGCAGCCGAGGGAGAAACTCTGGAAACACCATATATTTT	CASSRGRNSGNTIYF
TRBV14	TRBJ2-2	TRBD2	.	TGTGCCAGCAGCGTGCGGGAGGTGAACACCGGGGAGCTGTTTTTT	CASSVREVNTGELFF
TRBV3-1/TRBV3-2	TRBJ1-6	.	.	TGTGCCAGCAGCCAAGGGGGTGGGGGGTCACCCCTCCACTTT	CASSQGGGGSPLHF
TRBV10-3	TRBJ2-3	.	.	TGTGCCATCAGTGCACCGGGAGCAGATACGCAGTATTTT	CAISAPGADTQYF
TRBV7-2	TRBJ2-5	.	.	TGTGCCAGCAGCTTAGATTACAGCCAAGAGACCCAGTACTTC	CASSLDYSQETQYF
TRBV7-8	TRBJ1-4	TRBD1	.	TGTGCCAGCAGCCTGAACCGCCCAGGGGGCGGTACTAATGAAAAACTGTTTTTT	CASSLNRPGGGTNEKLFF
TRBV5-4	TRBJ1-1	TRBD1	.	TGTGCCAGCAGCTCCAGGGGGCAGGACCCTCGGGCCACTGAAGCTTTCTTT	CASSSRGQDPRATEAFF
TRBV4-1	TRBJ2-7	.	.	TGCGCCAGCAGCCGGTACACAGGGCTCGAGCAGTACTTC	CASSRYTGLEQYF
TRBV9	TRBJ1-1	TRBD1	.	TGTGCCAGCAGCGTAACGGACAGGGGACCAGTGAACACTGAAGCTTTCTTT	CASSVTDRGPVNTEAFF
TRBV2	TRBJ2-3	.	.	TGTGCCAGCAGTGAAGGGTCTAGCGCGGCAGATACGCAGTATTTT	CASSEGSSAADTQYF
TRBV19	TRBJ1-1	TRBD1	.	TGTGCCAGTACCAGGACAGGTAACACTGAAGCTTTCTTT	CASTRTGNTEAFF
TRBV6-1	TRBJ2-1	.	.	TGTGCCAGCAGTGAGATACCGAGCTCCTACAATGAGCAGTTCTTC	CASSEIPSSYNEQFF
TRBV10-3	TRBJ2-3	.	.	TGTGCCATCAGCCAGGGGTCTAGCTGGGCTGGCACAGATACGCAGTATTTT	CAISQGSSWAGTDTQYF
TRBV5-1	TRBJ1-1	.	.	TGCGCCAGCAGCTTTGGAGGATCGGGCACTGAAGCTTTCTTT	CASSFGGSGTEAFF
TRBV4-1	TRBJ2-1	.	.	TGCGCCAGCAGCCAGTACTATCGGGGGAGCTCCTACAATGAGCAGTTCTTC	CASSQYYRGSSYNEQFF
TRBV2	TRBJ2-2	TRBD2	.	TGTGCCAGCAGTCCGGTCAGCGGGGGGTCGGAACCGAGGGAGCTGTTTTTT	CASSPVSGGSEPRELFF
TRBV2	TRBJ1-4	.	.	TGTGCCAGCAGCCCGACAACAACTAATGAAAAACTGTTTTTT	CASSPTTTNEKLFF
TRBV29-1	TRBJ2-3	TRBD2	.	TGCAGCGTTGATAGGACTAGCGGAACAGATACGCAGTATTTT	CSVDRTSGTDTQYF
TRBV2	TRBJ2-2	TRBD1	.	TGTGCCAGCCTACGGGACAGGGGGTATTTAGCGAGGACCGGGGAGCTGTTTTTT	CASLRDRGYLARTGELFF
TRBV7-8	TRBJ1-1	.	.	TGTGCCAGCAGCTCACTGGGGCAGGGAAACACTGAAGCTTTCTTT	CASSSLGQGNTEAFF
TRBV30	TRBJ2-1	TRBD1	.	TGTGCCTGGAGTGTTCCCAGGGGGTCCTACAATGAGCAGTTCTTC	CAWSVPRGSYNEQFF
TRBV9	TRBJ2-1	.	.	TGTGCCAGCTCCCCTAGGCACTCCTCTGGTAATGAGCAGTTCTTC	CASSPRHSSGNEQFF
TRBV9	TRBJ2-3	TRBD2	.	TGTGCCAGCAGCGCCCCTCGGGGCGGGAGGCCGAGCACAGATACGCAGTATTTT	CASSAPRGGRPSTDTQYF
TRBV19	TRBJ1-1	.	.	TGTGCCAGTAGTAACCCCAGACTGATGAACACTGAAGCTTTCTTT	CASSNPRLMNTEAFF
TRBV3-1/TRBV3-2	TRBJ2-7	TRBD2	.	TGTGCCAGCAGCCAAGCCGGGGGGGCGGGAGGTTCCGAGCAGTACTTC	CASSQAGGAGGSEQYF
TRBV5-5	TRBJ2-5	TRBD2	.	TGTGCCAGCAGGCCGGGACTAGCGGGAGGTTTCACCAGGGGGGCCCAGTACTTC	CASRPGLAGGFTRGAQYF
TRBV30	TRBJ1-2	.	.	TGTGCCTGGAGTGCCTCTATTAGCTACACCTTC	CAWSASISYTF
TRBV7-3	TRBJ2-5	.	.	TGTGCCAGCAGCATATTCGGGGGGCGAGAAGAGACCCAGTACTTC	CASSIFGGREETQYF
TRBV9	TRBJ2-2	.	many	TGTGCCAGCAGCGTCCCCGCCGGGGAGCTGTTTTTT	CASSVPAGELFF
TRBV5-6	TRBJ2-7	TRBD1	.	TGTGCCAGCAGTCCCACCCTTACCCGGACAGGGCCCTACGAGCAGTACTTC	CASSPTLTRTGPYEQYF
TRBV12-3/TRBV12-4	TRBJ2-7	TRBD2	.	TGTGCCAGCAGTTTAGGGCGGGAGGATACGCAGTACTTC	CASSLGREDTQYF
TRBV27	TRBJ1-1	.	.	TGTGCCAGCAGCCCTACACCGGGACACCCAATGAACACTGAAGCTTTCTTT	CASSPTPGHPMNTEAFF
TRBV9	TRBJ2-2	TRBD2	.	TGTGCCAGCAGCGTATCAAGCGGGAGTAACACCGGGGAGCTGTTTTTT	CASSVSSGSNTGELFF
TRBV18	TRBJ1-1	.	.	TGTGCCAGCTCACCATCTTTCCAGGGTCTTGAAACTGAAGCTTTCTTT	CASSPSFQGLETEAFF
TRBV3-1/TRBV3-2	TRBJ1-1	.	.	TGTGCCAGCAGTCCGACAGTGATGAACACTGAAGCTTTCTTT	CASSPTVMNTEAFF
TRBV30	TRBJ2-7	TRBD1	once	TGTGCCTGGGCGACAGGGTACGAGCAGTACTTC	CAWATGYEQYF
TRBV5-1	TRBJ1-4	TRBD1	.	TGCGCCAGCAGCTTGGATGTAGGGACAGGGGAAAAACTGTTTTTT	CASSLDVGTGEKLFF
TRBV27	TRBJ2-7	.	.	TGTGCCAGCTCCCTAAGGAGGGGACCCTACGAGCAGTACTTC	CASSLRRGPYEQYF
TRBV28	TRBJ2-5	TRBD2	.	TGTGCCAGCAGTCTTCTAGCGGGAGGTAGGGAAGAGACCCAGTACTTC	CASSLLAGGREETQYF
TRBV1	TRBJ2-7	.	many	TGCACCAGCAGCCAACCGACCGGGACAGCCTCCTACGAGCAGTACTTC	CTSSQPTGTASYEQYF
TRBV5-1	TRBJ2-4	TRBD1	once	TGCGCCAGCAGCACAGGGGGCTCGAACATTCAGTACTTC	CASSTGGSNIQYF
TRBV7-3	TRBJ2-2	.	once	TGTGCCAGCAGCACTAATTTAAACACCGGGGAGCTGTTTTTT	CASSTNLNTGELFF
TRBV11-2	TRBJ1-2	.	.	TGTGCCAGCAGCCATCTACGGAGCAGGGATAACTATGGCTACACCTTC	CASSHLRSRDNYGYTF
TRBV6-2/TRBV6-3	TRBJ2-5	.	once	TGTGCCAGCAGCCAGGGGATCCAAGAGACCCAGTACTTC	CASSQGIQETQYF
TRBV5-1	TRBJ2-1	.	.	TGCGCCAGCAGCTTGGACGGCGGGGGCCACAATGAGCAGTTCTTC	CASSLDGGGHNEQFF
TRBV5-1	TRBJ2-7	.	.	TGCGCCAGCAGCTTGGATGGGCCACCCACCTACGAGCAGTACTTC	CASSLDGPPTYEQYF
TRBV7-3	TRBJ1-1	TRBD1	.	TGTGCCAGCAGCTTGACAGGGGAGAACACTGAAGCTTTCTTT	CASSLTGENTEAFF
TRBV16	TRBJ1-2	TRBD1	.	TGTGCCAGCAGCAACAGGGGGCTTGACTATGGCTACACCTTC	CASSNRGLDYGYTF
TRBV7-3	TRBJ2-1	TRBD1	.	TGTGCCAGCAGCTTAAATGAGGGGGCCTTTAATGAGCAGTTCTTC	CASSLNEGAFNEQFF
TRBV5-1	TRBJ1-3	.	.	TGCGCCAGCAGCTTGCACTTTAGGGAAAAGGAGTGGGAGCAATCTGGAAACACCATATATTTT	CASSLHFREKEWEQSGNTIYF
TRBV11-3	TRBJ2-1	.	.	TGTGCCAGCAGCCAAGCGGGGACAAACTACAATGAGCAGTTCTTC	CASSQAGTNYNEQFF
TRBV6-5	TRBJ2-2	TRBD2	.	TGTGCCAGCCTCCGCGGGGGGGGGCAAACCGGGGAGCTGTTTTTT	CASLRGGGQTGELFF
TRBV5-4	TRBJ2-3	.	.	TGTGCCAGCAGCCCTACGCCTTCGGATACGCAGTATTTT	CASSPTPSDTQYF
TRBV5-1	TRBJ1-1	.	.	TGCGCCAGCAGCAAATGGACAGCAAACACTGAAGCTTTCTTT	CASSKWTANTEAFF
TRBV5-3	TRBJ1-5	TRBD1	.	TGTGCCAGAAGTTCCCACAGGGGGCTTGGCCAGCCCCAGCATTTT	CARSSHRGLGQPQHF
TRBV29-1	TRBJ1-1	TRBD1	once	TGCAGCGCAGAAGGGGGCATTCCGAGGAACACTGAAGCTTTCTTT	CSAEGGIPRNTEAFF
TRBV6-1	TRBJ1-1	.	.	TGTGCCAGCAGTGAATCTCCGGAGGGGAACACTGAAGCTTTCTTT	CASSESPEGNTEAFF
TRBV5-6	TRBJ2-5	.	few	TGTGCCAGCAGCTTGTGGGGGGGCCAGGAGACCCAGTACTTC	CASSLWGGQETQYF
TRBV18	TRBJ1-1	.	.	TGTGCCAGCTCACCAGTCTCGGTGAACACTGAAGCTTTCTTT	CASSPVSVNTEAFF